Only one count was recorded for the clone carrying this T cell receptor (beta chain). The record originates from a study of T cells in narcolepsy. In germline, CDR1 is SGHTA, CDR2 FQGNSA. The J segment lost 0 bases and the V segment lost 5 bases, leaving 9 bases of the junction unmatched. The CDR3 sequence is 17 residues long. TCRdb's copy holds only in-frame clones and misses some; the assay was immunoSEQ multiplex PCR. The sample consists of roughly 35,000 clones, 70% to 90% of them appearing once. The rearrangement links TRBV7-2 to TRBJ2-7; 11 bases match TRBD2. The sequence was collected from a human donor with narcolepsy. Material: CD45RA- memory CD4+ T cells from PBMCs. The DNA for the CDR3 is TGTGCCAGCAGCCCAACTAGCGGGGGCCTCAGCTCCTACGAGCAGTACTTC. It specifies CASSPTSGGLSSYEQYF.